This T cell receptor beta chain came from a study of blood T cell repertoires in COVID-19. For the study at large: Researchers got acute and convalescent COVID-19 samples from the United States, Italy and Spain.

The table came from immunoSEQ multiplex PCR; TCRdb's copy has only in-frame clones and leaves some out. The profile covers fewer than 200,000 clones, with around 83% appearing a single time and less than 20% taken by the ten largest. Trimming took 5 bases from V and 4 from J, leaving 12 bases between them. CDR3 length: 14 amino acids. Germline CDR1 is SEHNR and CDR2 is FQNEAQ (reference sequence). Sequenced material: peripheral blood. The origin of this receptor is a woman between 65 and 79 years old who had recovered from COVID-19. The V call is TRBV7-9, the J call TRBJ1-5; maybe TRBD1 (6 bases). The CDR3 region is CASSQGHPNQPQHF. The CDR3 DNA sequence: TGTGCCAGCAGCCAGGGACACCCGAATCAGCCCCAGCATTTT.